This TCR beta chain was recorded in a study of T cells in Graves' hyperthyroidism and ophthalmopathy. Trimming cost V 3 bases and J 3 bases, with 9 bases left between them. Germline values: CDR1 SGDLS, CDR2 YYNGEE. The CDR3 length is 13 residues. Study outcomes and limitations: Expanded thyroid clonotypes (above 0.001) were mostly also found in blood. The model made its ophthalmopathy prediction, and onset followed a median approximately six months later.

This clonotype was seen more than once but under ten times. Its antigen is currently unknown. TCR beta CDR3 regions were amplified from RNA. The HTBI set primed first-round TCR CDR3 RT-PCR. TCRdb reprocessed the multiplex PCR reads with MiXCR, giving one entry per CDR3 protein. The table lists around 300,000 distinct CDR3 sequences, roughly 22% of them singletons. Diagnostic assessment was based on clinical symptoms, serum thyroxine and TRAb, thyroid ultrasound and orbital computed tomography. The PBMCs were sourced from fresh peripheral blood (approximately 9 ml). Material: blood. This rearrangement joins TRBV9 to TRBJ1-1; D is undetermined. The TCR was taken from a man in his thirties or forties with Graves' ophthalmopathy. CDR3 in DNA: TGTGCCAGCAGCGGAAGCCCGGACACTGAAGCTTTCTTT. Translated, it gives CASSGSPDTEAFF.